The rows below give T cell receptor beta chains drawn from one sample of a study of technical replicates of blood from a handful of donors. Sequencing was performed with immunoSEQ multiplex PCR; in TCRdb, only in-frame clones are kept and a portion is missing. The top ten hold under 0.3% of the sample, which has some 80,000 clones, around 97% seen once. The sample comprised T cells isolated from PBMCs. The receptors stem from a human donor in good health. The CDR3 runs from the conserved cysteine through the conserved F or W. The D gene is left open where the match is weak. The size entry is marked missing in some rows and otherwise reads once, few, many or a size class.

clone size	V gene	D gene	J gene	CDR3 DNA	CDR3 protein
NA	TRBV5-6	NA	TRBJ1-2	TGTGCCAGCAGCACCTCACAGGGAGTCTATGGCTACACCTTC	CASSTSQGVYGYTF
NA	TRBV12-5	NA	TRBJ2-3	TGTGCTAGTGGTTTGGTACGAGGGCGGTACACAGATACGCAGTATTTT	CASGLVRGRYTDTQYF
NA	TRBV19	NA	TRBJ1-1	TGTGCCAGTAGTATAAATCTAGACAGAGTTTACACTGAAGCTTTCTTT	CASSINLDRVYTEAFF
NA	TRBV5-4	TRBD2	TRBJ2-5	TGTGCCAGCAGCGCAGGACTAGCCCAAGAGACCCAGTACTTC	CASSAGLAQETQYF
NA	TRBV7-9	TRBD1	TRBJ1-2	TGTGCCAGCAGCGTAGGACAGGGGAACTATGGCTACACCTTC	CASSVGQGNYGYTF
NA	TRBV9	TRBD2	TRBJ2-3	TGTGCCAGCAGCGTCGGGACTAGCGGAACTATAGATACGCAGTATTTT	CASSVGTSGTIDTQYF
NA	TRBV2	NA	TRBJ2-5	TGTGCCAGCAGTGAAGCTTGGACAGTATGGGAGACCCAGTACTTC	CASSEAWTVWETQYF
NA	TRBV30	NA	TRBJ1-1	TGTGCCTGGAGTGTAGGAGGTCAGAACACTGAAGCTTTCTTT	CAWSVGGQNTEAFF
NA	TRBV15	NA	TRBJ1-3	TGTGCCACCAGCAGGGAGACGTTGGGCTCTGGAAACACCATATATTTT	CATSRETLGSGNTIYF
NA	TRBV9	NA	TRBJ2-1	TGTGCCTCAAGCGTCTTGGACAATGAGCAGTTCTTC	CASSVLDNEQFF
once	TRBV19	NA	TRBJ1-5	TGTGCCAGTATCGGGAGGGAAGGTTATAGCAATCAGCCCCAGCATTTT	CASIGREGYSNQPQHF
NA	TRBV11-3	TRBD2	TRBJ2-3	TGTGCCAGCAGCTCACCTGCGGTTCTAGCGGCCCAGGATACGCAGTATTTT	CASSSPAVLAAQDTQYF
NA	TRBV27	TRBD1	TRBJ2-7	TGTGCCAGCGCTAACCTGGGACAGTACTACGAGCAGTACTTC	CASANLGQYYEQYF
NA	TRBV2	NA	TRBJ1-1	TGTGCCAGCAGTGGTATAGCTAACACTGAAGCTTTCTTT	CASSGIANTEAFF
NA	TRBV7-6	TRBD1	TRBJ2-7	TGTGCCAGCAGCTTAGCGGGGGACAGTTTTCGGGAGCAGTACTTC	CASSLAGDSFREQYF
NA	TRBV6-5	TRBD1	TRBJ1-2	TGTGCCAGCAGTATGGACAGGGATAACTATGGCTACACCTTC	CASSMDRDNYGYTF
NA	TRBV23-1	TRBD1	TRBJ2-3	TGCGCCAGCAGAAAAATACCGGGACAGACAGATACGCAGTATTTT	CASRKIPGQTDTQYF
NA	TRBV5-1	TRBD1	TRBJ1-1	TGCGCCAGCAGCTTGGGGACAGGGGATGAAGCTTTCTTT	CASSLGTGDEAFF
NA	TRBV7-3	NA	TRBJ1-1	TGTGCCAGCAGCTTAGTAGCAGGACTAGCTTTCTTT	CASSLVAGLAFF
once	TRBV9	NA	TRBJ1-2	TGTGCCAGCAGCCCCCGGCAGGGCCGATCCCTGAGCTACACCTTC	CASSPRQGRSLSYTF
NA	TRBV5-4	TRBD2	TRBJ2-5	TGTGCCAGCAGCTTGGTGGGTGGAGTAGCGGGAGGGCCGGAGACCCAGTACTTC	CASSLVGGVAGGPETQYF
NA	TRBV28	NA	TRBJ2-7	TGTGCCAGCAGTTCCACCTACGAGCAGTACTTC	CASSSTYEQYF
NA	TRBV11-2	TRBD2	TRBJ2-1	TGTGCCAGCAGCTTACGGACTAGCGGATACAATGAGCAGTTCTTC	CASSLRTSGYNEQFF
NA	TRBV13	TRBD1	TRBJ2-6	TGTGCCAGCAGCTTCCAGGGGGCCACTGGGGCCAACGTCCTGACTTTC	CASSFQGATGANVLTF
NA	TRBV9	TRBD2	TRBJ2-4	TGTGCCAGCAGCGTAGGGTTAGCGGGAGACGGAACCATTCAGTACTTC	CASSVGLAGDGTIQYF
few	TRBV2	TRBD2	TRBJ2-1	TGTGCCAGCACTACCGGGACTAGGATGGTGCGGGAGCAGTTCTTC	CASTTGTRMVREQFF
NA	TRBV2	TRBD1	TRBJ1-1	TGTGCCAGCAGTTTTTCGGGACAGACAACAAGCACTGAAGCTTTCTTT	CASSFSGQTTSTEAFF